The source of this T cell receptor beta chain is a study of cytomegalovirus exposure and HLA in healthy donors. Study summary: Early released data had 65 million to 100 million unique TCRs, all coming from HLA-typed donors. Study outcomes and limitations: Links to common viral pathogens appeared, in a later analysis, for several of the most significant clusters. Roughly uniform sequencing depth across donors was assumed, possibly incorrectly.

V lost 1 base and J lost 12; bases outside the gene matches: 9. This CDR3 contains 15 residues. CDR1 is SGHDN, CDR2 FVKESK, per germline. With 60 Vbeta and 13 Jbeta primers, the PCR was carried out. Profiled with immunoSEQ multiplex PCR; TCRdb holds only in-frame clones, not every one. The sample holds approximately 140,000 clones, 55% to 80% seen once. The sample holds a few counts of this clone. Its target is unknown. Sequenced: PBMCs. The clonotype originates from a woman in her sixties or seventies in good health and CMV-seropositive. The V call is TRBV14, the J call TRBJ2-7, with 13 nucleotides matching TRBD2. CDR3 bases: TGTGCCAGCAGCCAAGTCACTGCCGGGACTAGCGGGATGTACTTC. It codes for CASSQVTAGTSGMYF.